This is a list of T cell receptor beta chains from one sample in a study of blood T cell repertoires in COVID-19. Libraries were prepared by immunoSEQ multiplex PCR; TCRdb keeps only in-frame clonotypes and omits some of them. The sample includes 250,000 or so clones, approximately 86% seen only once; the top ten take 2.5% to 3%. Sequences were obtained from PBMCs or T cells enriched from blood (not recorded which). These receptors were taken from a woman in her twenties or thirties with acute COVID-19. Each CDR3 is given with its conserved first and last residue. A D gene is named only where the DNA matches it firmly. Rows give clone size only sometimes, using once, few, many, or a class for an expanded clone.

d_call: NA; j_call: TRBJ1-1; v_call: TRBV5-6; clone_size: NA; cdr3_nt: TGTGCCAGCAGCTTGGCGCAGGGCACTGAAGCTTTCTTT; cdr3_aa: CASSLAQGTEAFF
d_call: NA; j_call: TRBJ2-7; v_call: TRBV5-8; clone_size: NA; cdr3_nt: TGTGCCAGCAGCTTTCAGGGGTCCGAGTCCCACTTC; cdr3_aa: CASSFQGSESHF
d_call: NA; j_call: TRBJ2-7; v_call: TRBV2; clone_size: NA; cdr3_nt: TGTGCCAGCAGGGGACTCAACTACGAGCAGTACTTC; cdr3_aa: CASRGLNYEQYF
d_call: NA; j_call: TRBJ1-1; v_call: TRBV5-6; clone_size: NA; cdr3_nt: TGTGCCAGCAGCTTGGAGGGGCCCCTATCGACAACACCTGAAGCTTTCTTT; cdr3_aa: CASSLEGPLSTTPEAFF
d_call: NA; j_call: TRBJ2-7; v_call: TRBV5-5; clone_size: NA; cdr3_nt: TGTGCCAGCAGCCCTGCCGTCACCTCGACTTACGAGCAGTACTTC; cdr3_aa: CASSPAVTSTYEQYF
d_call: NA; j_call: TRBJ1-6; v_call: TRBV7-9; clone_size: NA; cdr3_nt: TGTGCCAGCACCGCAATACCGGACAGCGCCTTCGATGATTCACCCCTCCACTTT; cdr3_aa: CASTAIPDSAFDDSPLHF
d_call: TRBD1; j_call: TRBJ1-5; v_call: TRBV2; clone_size: NA; cdr3_nt: TGTGCCAGCAGGACCGGGACAGGGGAATTGAGCAATCAGCCCCAGCATTTT; cdr3_aa: CASRTGTGELSNQPQHF
d_call: NA; j_call: TRBJ1-4; v_call: TRBV25-1; clone_size: NA; cdr3_nt: TGTGCCAGCAGTGACTTGGACAGAATTCTGTTTTTT; cdr3_aa: CASSDLDRILFF
d_call: TRBD1; j_call: TRBJ2-2; v_call: TRBV27; clone_size: NA; cdr3_nt: TGTGCCAGCAGTCCAGTGGGGGACAGGGACACCGGGGAGCTGTTTTTT; cdr3_aa: CASSPVGDRDTGELFF
d_call: NA; j_call: TRBJ1-2; v_call: TRBV3-1/TRBV3-2; clone_size: NA; cdr3_nt: TGTGCCAGCAGCCAAGAACAGACGGGGGTTGGCTACACCTTC; cdr3_aa: CASSQEQTGVGYTF
d_call: TRBD1; j_call: TRBJ2-5; v_call: TRBV9; clone_size: NA; cdr3_nt: TGTGCCAGCAGCCCTGACAGGGCGTTGGAGACCCAGTACTTC; cdr3_aa: CASSPDRALETQYF
d_call: NA; j_call: TRBJ1-2; v_call: TRBV7-9; clone_size: NA; cdr3_nt: TGTGCCAGCAGCTTAGTAGAAGAAAACTATGGCTACACCTTC; cdr3_aa: CASSLVEENYGYTF
d_call: TRBD1; j_call: TRBJ1-5; v_call: TRBV7-8; clone_size: NA; cdr3_nt: TGTGCCAGCAGCTTAGCGGGGACAGGGCGTCAGCCCCAGCATTTT; cdr3_aa: CASSLAGTGRQPQHF
d_call: NA; j_call: TRBJ2-3; v_call: TRBV18; clone_size: NA; cdr3_nt: TGTGCCAGCTCACCTCTTCCCGCGCGGCAGGGGATCGCAGATACGCAGTATTTT; cdr3_aa: CASSPLPARQGIADTQYF
d_call: NA; j_call: TRBJ2-7; v_call: TRBV7-2; clone_size: few; cdr3_nt: TGTGCCAGCAACCCCGGGGGAACCTACGAGCAGTACTTC; cdr3_aa: CASNPGGTYEQYF
d_call: TRBD2; j_call: TRBJ2-3; v_call: TRBV6-6; clone_size: once; cdr3_nt: TGTGCCAGCAGTAGGCGACTAGCGGGGGTGGTAGATACGCAGTATTTT; cdr3_aa: CASSRRLAGVVDTQYF
d_call: NA; j_call: TRBJ2-5; v_call: TRBV12-3/TRBV12-4; clone_size: NA; cdr3_nt: TGTGCCAGCACCGGGATTGGAGGGGAGACCCAGTACTTC; cdr3_aa: CASTGIGGETQYF
d_call: NA; j_call: TRBJ2-7; v_call: TRBV7-9; clone_size: NA; cdr3_nt: TGTGCCAGCAGCCCGCAGACAGCCTCCTACGAGCAGTACTTC; cdr3_aa: CASSPQTASYEQYF